This TCR beta chain was recorded in a study of T cells after yellow fever vaccination. Study information: Each low-cell-number fraction was prepared by means of SMART-Seq v4 Ultra Low Input. Overall study findings and caveats: From the bulk population, abundant clonotypes could contaminate and appear within FACS-sorted repertoires.

This clonotype was counted ten times or more. Its antigen is currently unknown. CDR1 and CDR2 from the germline V gene are DFQATT and SNEGSKA (reference sequence). This CDR3 is built from 15 residues. The V and J ends lost 0 bases and 7 bases, in that order; junction bases with no gene match: 7. TCR cDNA, made by 5'RACE template switching, carried an added universal primer site and UMIs. TCRdb re-analysed the 5' RACE reads in MiXCR, keeping a single row per CDR3 protein. The sample carries 200,000 to 300,000 distinct CDR3 sequences, more than 6.5% recorded once. This sequence joins TRBV20-1 and TRBJ2-1; 9 bases are a match to TRBD2. The TCR sequence derives from a man aged 30-40 years who received the YFV17D yellow fever vaccine. This specimen consisted of CD4+ T cells sorted from PBMCs, obtained on the day of the yellow fever booster vaccination. The CDR3 loop reads CSARDRAGGLNEQFF. Here the CDR3 DNA reads TGCAGTGCTAGAGATAGGGCGGGAGGGCTAAATGAGCAGTTCTTC.